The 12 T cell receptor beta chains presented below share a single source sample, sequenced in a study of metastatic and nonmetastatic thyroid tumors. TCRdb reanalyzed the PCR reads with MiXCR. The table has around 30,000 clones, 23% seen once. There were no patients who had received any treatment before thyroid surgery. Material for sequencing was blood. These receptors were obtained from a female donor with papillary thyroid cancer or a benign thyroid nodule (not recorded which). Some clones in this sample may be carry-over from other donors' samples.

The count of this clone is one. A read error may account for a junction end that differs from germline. The CDR3 spells CARRLGGQNEKYF. The CDR3 nucleotides read TGTGCCAGGAGACTGGGGGGGCAGAACGAGAAGTACTTC. The chain combines TRBV12-3 or TRBV12-4 with TRBJ2-7; D possibly corresponds to TRBD2 (7 bases). The CDR3 runs to 13 residues.

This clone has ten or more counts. This chain's CDR3 is CASSPNPTDTQYF. The CDR3, as DNA: TGTGCCAGCAGCCCAAATCCAACAGATACGCAGTATTTT. The gene calls are TRBV7-3 and TRBJ2-3; no reliable D call. CDR3 size: 13 residues. Germline loops: CDR1 SGHTA, CDR2 FQGTGA. Trimming removed 5 bases from V and 3 bases from J, with 9 bases in between.

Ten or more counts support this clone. CDR3: CASSRTGPGNTIYF. DNA for the CDR3: TGTGCCAGCAGCCGCACAGGGCCCGGAAACACCATATATTTT. The rearrangement links TRBV7-2 to TRBJ1-3; TRBD1 is a possible D gene (6 bases). Trimming shortened V by 5 bases and J by 4 bases, and 12 bases separated the two germline ends. Germline V gives CDR1 SGHTA, CDR2 FQGNSA. This CDR3 has 14 amino acids.

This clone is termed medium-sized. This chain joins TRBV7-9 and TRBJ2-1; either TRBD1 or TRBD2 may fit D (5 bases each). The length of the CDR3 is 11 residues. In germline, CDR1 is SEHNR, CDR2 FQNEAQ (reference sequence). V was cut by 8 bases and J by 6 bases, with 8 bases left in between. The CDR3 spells CASGGSNEQFF. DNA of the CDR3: TGTGCCAGCGGGGGTAGCAATGAGCAGTTCTTC.

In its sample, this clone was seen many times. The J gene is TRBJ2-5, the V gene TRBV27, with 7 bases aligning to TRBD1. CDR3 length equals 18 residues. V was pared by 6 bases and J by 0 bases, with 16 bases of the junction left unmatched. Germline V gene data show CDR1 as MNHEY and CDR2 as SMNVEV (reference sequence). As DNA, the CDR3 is TGTGCCAGCAGCCCCTTGGTCCTGAGGGACAGCCACCAAGAGACCCAGTACTTC. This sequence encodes CASSPLVLRDSHQETQYF.

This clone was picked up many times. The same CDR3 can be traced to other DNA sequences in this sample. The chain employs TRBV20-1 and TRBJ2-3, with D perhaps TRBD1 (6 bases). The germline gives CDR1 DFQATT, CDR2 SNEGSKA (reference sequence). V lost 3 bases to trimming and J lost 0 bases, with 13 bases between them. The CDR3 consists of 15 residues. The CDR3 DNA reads TGCAGTGCTAGGGGCAGGGGACCTAGCACAGATACGCAGTATTTT. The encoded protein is CSARGRGPSTDTQYF.

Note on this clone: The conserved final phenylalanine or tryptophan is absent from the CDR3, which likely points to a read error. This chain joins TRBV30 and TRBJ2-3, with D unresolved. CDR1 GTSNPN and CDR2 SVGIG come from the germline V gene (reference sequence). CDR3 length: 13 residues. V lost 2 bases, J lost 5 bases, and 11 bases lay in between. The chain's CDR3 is CAWSRVRGDTQYV. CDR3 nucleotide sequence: TGTGCCTGGAGTAGAGTGCGCGGAGATACGCAGTATGTT.

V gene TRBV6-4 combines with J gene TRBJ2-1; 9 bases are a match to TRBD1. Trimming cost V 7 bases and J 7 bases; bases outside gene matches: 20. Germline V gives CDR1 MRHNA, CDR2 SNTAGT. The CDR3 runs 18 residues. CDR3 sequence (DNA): TGTGCCAGCACTACCGTAACGCCACGGACAGGGGCCGAGAATGAGCAGTTCTTC. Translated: CASTTVTPRTGAENEQFF.

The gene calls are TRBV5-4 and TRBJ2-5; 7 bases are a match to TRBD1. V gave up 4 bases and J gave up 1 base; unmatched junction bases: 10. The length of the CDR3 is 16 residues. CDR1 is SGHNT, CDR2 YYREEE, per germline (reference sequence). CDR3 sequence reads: CASSPGPGTAQETQYF. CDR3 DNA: TGTGCCAGCAGCCCTGGACCCGGGACAGCCCAAGAGACCCAGTACTTC.

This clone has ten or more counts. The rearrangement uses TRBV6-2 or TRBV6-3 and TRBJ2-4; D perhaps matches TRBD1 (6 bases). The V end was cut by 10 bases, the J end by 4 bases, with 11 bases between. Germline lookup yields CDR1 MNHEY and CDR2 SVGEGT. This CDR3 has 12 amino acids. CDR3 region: CATADRKNIQYF. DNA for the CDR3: TGTGCCACCGCAGACAGGAAAAACATTCAGTACTTC.

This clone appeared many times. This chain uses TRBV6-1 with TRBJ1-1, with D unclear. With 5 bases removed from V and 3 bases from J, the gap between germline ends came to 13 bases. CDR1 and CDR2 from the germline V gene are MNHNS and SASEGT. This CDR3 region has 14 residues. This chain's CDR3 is CASSQSGRYTEAFF. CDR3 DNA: TGTGCCAGCAGTCAATCCGGGCGTTACACTGAAGCTTTCTTT.

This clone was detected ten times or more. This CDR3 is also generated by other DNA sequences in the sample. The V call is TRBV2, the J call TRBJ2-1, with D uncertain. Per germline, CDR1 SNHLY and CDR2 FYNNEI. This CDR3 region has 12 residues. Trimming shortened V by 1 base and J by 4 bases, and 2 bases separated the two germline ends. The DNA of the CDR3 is TGTGCCAGCAGTGAAGGGTACAATGAGCAGTTCTTC. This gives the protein CASSEGYNEQFF.